These 18 T cell receptor beta chains came from one sample sequenced in a study of identical twins. TCRdb redid the calling of the 5' RACE reads with MiXCR, one entry per CDR3 protein. This sample has hundreds of thousands of distinct CDR3 sequences, with 5.5% to 6.5% found just once. Sequencing used naive T cells sorted from blood. The receptors were gathered from a man between 18 and 35 years old in good health.

The sample holds one count of this clonotype. The chain employs TRBV18 and TRBJ2-7; 7 bases align to TRBD2. This CDR3 has 17 residues. Germline loops: CDR1 KGHSH, CDR2 LQKENI. V shed 0 bases and J 3 bases; nucleotides not matched to a gene: 11. The CDR3: CASSPPVGWEGGYEQYF. The DNA of the CDR3 is TGTGCCAGCTCACCACCTGTCGGCTGGGAGGGTGGCTACGAGCAGTACTTC.

In this sample, this clonotype turned up many times. The chain employs TRBV29-1 and TRBJ2-1, with 10 bases identical to TRBD2. The junction had 11 bases not matched to a gene; V was cut back by 0 bases and J by 12 bases. CDR1 is SQVTM, CDR2 ANQGSEA, per germline. The CDR3 is 15 residues long. In DNA, the CDR3 is TGCAGCGTTGAAGAAGGCCTAGCGGGGGCCGGGGTGCAGTTCTTC. Translated, it gives CSVEEGLAGAGVQFF.

This clonotype was recorded at least ten times. This sequence joins TRBV12-3 or TRBV12-4 and TRBJ1-6; D is unresolved. The CDR3 runs to 13 residues. Trimming took 3 bases from V and 5 from J, leaving 5 bases between them. CDR3 amino acids: CASSFPNNSPLHF. The CDR3 DNA reads as TGTGCCAGCAGTTTCCCGAATAATTCACCCCTCCACTTT.

This clonotype was seen at least ten times. This chain joins TRBV10-3 and TRBJ2-3; 13 bases are shared with TRBD2. CDR3 size: 15 residues. Germline CDR1 ENHRY, CDR2 SYGVKD. V gave up 6 bases and J gave up 5 bases; unmatched junction bases: 5. The CDR3 bases are TGTGCCATCAGCGGACTAGCGGGAGAGGGAGATACGCAGTATTTT. Its translation is CAISGLAGEGDTQYF.

This clonotype has at least ten counts. The genes are TRBV5-1 and TRBJ2-3, with TRBD1 as a possible D gene (6 bases). Deletions cut 0 bases from V and 6 bases from J, with 14 bases between. CDR1 SGHRS and CDR2 YFSETQ come from the germline V gene. The length of the CDR3 is 15 residues. CDR3 sequence (DNA): TGCGCCAGCAGCTTGGGACAGGATAGAGGGGATACGCAGTATTTT. Its translation: CASSLGQDRGDTQYF.

The table lists this clonotype with many counts. The chain is built from TRBV10-2 and TRBJ2-7; 9 nucleotides agree with TRBD1. The germline gives CDR1 WSHSY, CDR2 SAAADI. The CDR3 extends over 13 amino acids. The V segment lost 6 bases and the J segment 7 bases; nucleotides outside the gene matches: 7. The CDR3 nucleotides read TGCGCCAGCAGAAGGGGACAGGGCTGGGAGCAGTACGTC. Its protein is CASRRGQGWEQYV.

This chain links TRBV18 with TRBJ2-2; D is unclear. This CDR3 contains 18 residues. The V gene lost 0 bases and the J gene lost 2 bases, with 16 bases spanning the gap. The V gene's germline CDR1 is KGHSH and CDR2 LQKENI. Written as DNA, the CDR3 is TGTGCCAGCTCACCACCGAGAACCAAGGACGATAACACCGGGGAGCTGTTTTTT. Residues: CASSPPRTKDDNTGELFF.

This clonotype was observed many times. The chain employs TRBV6-2 or TRBV6-3 and TRBJ2-1, with D uncertain. The CDR3 covers 11 residues. Germline CDR1 reads MNHEY; CDR2 reads SVGEGT. Trimming pared 6 bases from V and 9 bases from J, leaving 9 bases between. The CDR3 DNA sequence: TGTGCCAGCAGCCCCTATTTTGAGCAGTTCTTC. Translated, it gives CASSPYFEQFF.

This clonotype has at least ten counts. The gene calls are TRBV5-5 and TRBJ2-7; D unclear. CDR3 length: 13 amino acids. The germline CDR1 and CDR2 sequences are SGHKS and YYEKEE (reference sequence). Trimming stripped 0 bases from V and 4 bases from J, with 8 bases between. The CDR3 reads CASSLADTYEQYV. The CDR3 DNA sequence: TGTGCCAGCAGCTTGGCCGACACTTACGAGCAGTACGTC.

This clonotype has more than one count but fewer than ten. The chain couples TRBV20-1 to TRBJ2-7; TRBD1 agrees at 8 bases. The CDR3 totals 15 residues. J lost 0 bases, V lost 3 bases, and 7 bases had no gene match. Germline V lookup: CDR1 DFQATT, CDR2 SNEGSKA (reference sequence). CDR3 nucleotide sequence: TGCAGTGCTAGGAGGGACAGGCTACGCTCCTACGAGCAGTACTTC. Translating gives CSARRDRLRSYEQYF.

This clonotype was recorded many times. V usage is TRBV10-2 and J usage is TRBJ2-7; 7 nucleotides agree with TRBD2. The germline V gene has CDR1 WSHSY and CDR2 SAAADI. This CDR3 has 12 amino acids. J was trimmed by 12 bases and V by 2 bases; bases with no gene match: 7. The CDR3 coding sequence is TGCGCCAGCAGTGAGAAGGCGGGAGCTCGGTACGTC. It yields the protein CASSEKAGARYV.

In its sample, this clonotype was seen many times. The chain carries TRBV6-1 and TRBJ2-1; D may match TRBD1 or TRBD2 (6 bases each). V was cut by 8 bases and J by 7 bases, with 21 bases left in between. Germline CDR1 MNHNS, CDR2 SASEGT. The CDR3 has 15 amino acids. In DNA form, the CDR3 reads TGTGCCAGCGCCCCGACAGAAGGGGGGATAAATGAGCAGTTCTTC. Its protein is CASAPTEGGINEQFF.

In this sample, this clonotype turned up a few times. The gene calls are TRBV27 and TRBJ2-1, with TRBD1 as a possible D gene (6 bases). The CDR3 is made up of 15 amino acids. From germline, CDR1 is MNHEY and CDR2 SMNVEV (reference sequence). Deletions cut 3 bases from V and 3 bases from J, with 12 bases between. The CDR3 nucleotides read TGTGCCAGCAGTTTCTTTGGGGGCCACTACAATGAGCAGTTCTTC. It codes for CASSFFGGHYNEQFF.

The table lists this clonotype with many counts. The V and J genes are TRBV7-2 and TRBJ2-1; D is unclear. The CDR3 is made up of 14 amino acids. CDR1 SGHTA and CDR2 FQGNSA come from the germline V gene. The V and J ends lost 4 bases and 4 bases respectively, with 11 bases between them. The CDR3 is CASSSSNTYNEQFF. Here the CDR3 DNA reads TGTGCCAGCAGCTCCTCGAACACGTACAATGAGCAGTTCTTC.

This clonotype was counted a few times. The chain has TRBV20-1 and TRBJ2-3, with a weak D call TRBD1 (5 bases). CDR3 length: 12 amino acids. V was pared by 6 bases and J by 7 bases, with 14 bases between. The germline V gene encodes CDR1 DFQATT and CDR2 SNEGSKA (reference sequence). The CDR3 DNA is TGCAGTGCGAGGAACAGGCGAAATACGCAGTATTTT. The encoded protein is CSARNRRNTQYF.

This clonotype was found a few times. The V call is TRBV28, the J call TRBJ2-3; D perhaps matches TRBD1 (7 bases). Trimming took off 6 bases at V and 2 bases at J, with 15 bases between the two ends. CDR3 size: 15 residues. Germline values: CDR1 MDHEN, CDR2 SYDVKM. CDR3 loop: CASRGGQTFTDTQYF. CDR3 nucleotides: TGTGCCAGCAGGGGGGGACAGACCTTCACAGATACGCAGTATTTT.

This clonotype was found many times. The chain has TRBV28 and TRBJ2-3, with 9 bases lining up with TRBD1. The CDR3 consists of 14 residues. V was clipped by 4 bases and J by 5 bases; unmatched bases: 4. Germline CDR1 reads MDHEN; CDR2 reads SYDVKM. The CDR3 sequence is CASSWDRAEDTQYF. The CDR3 DNA sequence: TGTGCCAGCAGTTGGGACAGGGCTGAAGATACGCAGTATTTT. Combining the CDR3 with reference TRBV28 and TRBJ2-3 gives the whole variable domain DVKVTQSSRYLVKRTGEKVFLECVQDMDHENMFWYRQDPGLGLRLIYFSYDVKMKEKGDIPEGYSVSREKKERFSLILESASTNQTSMYLCASSWDRAEDTQYFGPGTRLTVL.

This clonotype was recorded a few times. The rearrangement uses TRBV15 and TRBJ1-2; D is possibly TRBD1 (5 bases). The CDR3 is made up of 15 amino acids. V shed 7 bases and J shed 8 bases, with 23 bases lying between them. Germline CDR1 LNHNV, CDR2 YYDKDF (reference sequence). CDR3 loop: CATNRVPGTFGGYTF. CDR3 DNA: TGTGCCACCAATCGGGTTCCCGGGACGTTCGGGGGCTACACCTTC.